This TCR beta chain came from a study of cytomegalovirus exposure and HLA in healthy donors. The CDR3 is made up of 14 amino acids. The germline V gene encodes CDR1 SNHLY and CDR2 FYNNEI. The V end was cut by 4 bases, the J end by 6 bases, with 10 bases between. Concerning this clone itself: Its antigen remains unknown.

Study-wide points: TCR sequences were mostly rare, though some public TCRs occurred in many donors.

This PCR relied on a set of 60 Vbeta primers and 13 Jbeta primers. Some clones are missing from TCRdb's copy, which holds only in-frame ones; the method was immunoSEQ multiplex PCR. Found here are some 140,000 clones, around 78% of them singletons; the top ten hold about 1.5%. The sample comprised PBMCs. The receptor was derived from a middle-aged man in good health and CMV-seronegative. The chain links TRBV2 to TRBJ1-6, with TRBD1 as a possible D gene (6 bases). The CDR3 bases are TGTGCCAGCAGTGTAGGGGGAGTTAATTCACCCCTCCACTTT. Its translation: CASSVGGVNSPLHF.